A single T cell receptor (gamma chain) is shown here with its context. In its sample, this clone comes out as large (0.1 to 1%). Its antigen specificity is not known. Base qualities were left out, and no much larger clone turns up one base away. The source of the sample is a study of gamma delta lymphoproliferative disorders and STAT genes (dated by TCRdb to 2017 to 2018). Concerning the study at large: Gamma-chain libraries were prepared from at least 50 ng of genomic DNA using the LymphoTrack Dx TCRG Assay. Since no corresponding Invivoscribe delta assay was available, delta-chain libraries were prepared following the standard operating procedure of the EuroClonality-NGS working group. Within a larger immunophenotypic and STAT-mutation study, TCR gamma and delta CDR3 repertoires were profiled by deep sequencing in Tgammadelta lymphoproliferative disease patients and healthy controls. To confirm the results, all delta-chain samples and a couple of gamma-chain samples were sequenced a second time. Overall results and qualifications from the work: T cells in controls likely covered a range of maturation stages, whereas leukemic cells were skewed toward terminal effectors, which could potentially limit comparisons between patients and controls. Nearly all major patient gamma and delta clonotypes were public, shared with at least one healthy donor; only a couple of gamma clonotypes were private to disease. When whole repertoires were clustered, gamma repertoires from patients grouped apart from those of healthy controls, but delta repertoires did not separate between the groups. According to the authors, NGS specificity may be reduced at low frequencies, so whether leukemic clones are public or private needs confirmation.

Counted from cysteine to phenylalanine, this CDR3 has 16 amino acids. The sequence is cut down to CDR3 DNA, 48 bases in frame from base 1. CDR1 EGSNGY and CDR2 YDSYNSKV were looked up in the germline V gene. Germline trimming: 1 base from V, 0 bases from J; junction bases outside gene matches: 5. In both library methods, multiplex PCR was carried out with primers targeting conserved V and J regions of the TCR genes. After purification and pooling, the amplicons were sequenced on an Illumina MiSeq platform. The authors' analysis ran thus. MiXCR performed V(D)J alignment, clonotype assembly and translation, and VDJtools was used for functionality assessment and CDR3 repertoire analyses. CDR3 was defined according to IMGT, and analyses were limited to productive sequences using functional genes, with ORF genes and pseudogenes excluded. A custom Python script was used to search all patients and controls for identical amino acid CDR3s of major clonotypes (frequency >=5%). A one-sided non-parametric Wilcoxon test was used to compare clonotype frequencies between patients and controls. In TCRdb, clones were called once more from the public reads by CATT, and rows of identical DNA were later combined. The V and J calls here are based on TCRdb, not the publication. Across this sample there are about 1,500 gamma-chain clones, with about 10% seen only once. Clones ranked in the top ten supply over 25% of the sample.

For TCR sequencing, genomic DNA was taken from peripheral blood mononuclear cells isolated from both patients and controls. The control group consisted of 23 healthy adult blood donors (median age approximately 64 years; about 12 males and about eleven females) who were matched to the patients for age and sex. The V and J segments used are TRGV2 and TRGJP1. The J gene was not available in TCRdb and was assigned here by matching the DNA to germline segments. The sequence was collected from a human donor in good health. The sequencing sample was made of blood. The DNA is as follows: TGTGCCACCTGGGACGGATGTTATACCACTGGTTGGTTCAAGATATTT. Its product reads: CATWDGCYTTGWFKIF.